These T cell receptor beta chains were read from a single sample in a study of blood T cell repertoires in COVID-19. The data were produced by immunoSEQ multiplex PCR, yet TCRdb's version contains in-frame clones alone and is incomplete. The table lists 65,000 to 75,000 clones, 80% to 85% of them singletons. The specimen sequenced was peripheral blood. The receptors here all came from an elderly woman with acute or convalescent COVID-19. Each CDR3 is given with its conserved first and last residue. The D gene is left open where the match is weak. Some rows mark clone size as missing; the rest say once, few, many or name a class of expanded clone.

NA	TRBD1	TRBV28	14	TRBJ1-2	CASRPGQGARGYTF	TGTGCCAGCAGGCCAGGACAGGGGGCGCGTGGCTACACCTTC
NA	NA	TRBV5-4	14	TRBJ1-2	CASSLASPGDSYTF	TGTGCCAGCAGCTTGGCGAGTCCCGGGGATAGCTACACCTTC
NA	TRBD2	TRBV18	16	TRBJ2-3	CASSPRLAGGSDTQYF	TGTGCCAGCTCACCCCGACTAGCGGGGGGTTCGGATACGCAGTATTTT
NA	TRBD1	TRBV3-1/TRBV3-2	14	TRBJ1-1	CASYDRQGNTEAFF	TGTGCCAGCTATGATCGACAGGGGAACACTGAAGCTTTCTTT
NA	NA	TRBV5-8	13	TRBJ1-1	CASSLVSQTEAFF	TGTGCCAGCAGCTTGGTATCCCAGACTGAAGCTTTCTTT
NA	TRBD2	TRBV19	13	TRBJ2-1	CASSLSSGGMQFF	TGTGCCAGTAGTCTCAGTTCGGGGGGAATGCAGTTCTTC
NA	NA	TRBV5-1	14	TRBJ1-1	CASSSGQLDTEAFF	TGCGCCAGCAGCTCCGGACAGTTGGACACTGAAGCTTTCTTT
NA	NA	TRBV4-2	15	TRBJ2-1	CASSQGTAPYNEQFF	TGTGCCAGCAGCCAAGGGACAGCCCCCTACAATGAGCAGTTCTTC
NA	TRBD2	TRBV27	16	TRBJ2-3	CASSFGTSGATDTQYF	TGTGCCAGCAGTTTCGGGACTAGCGGGGCCACAGATACGCAGTATTTT
NA	TRBD1	TRBV7-8	15	TRBJ1-1	CASSLRTGWFTEAFF	TGTGCCAGCAGCCTAAGGACAGGGTGGTTCACTGAAGCTTTCTTT
few	TRBD2	TRBV4-1	17	TRBJ2-1	CASSQGDSGGAYNEQFF	TGCGCCAGCAGCCAAGGAGATAGCGGGGGGGCGTACAATGAGCAGTTCTTC
NA	TRBD1	TRBV30	13	TRBJ2-7	CAWTTTGGYEQYF	TGTGCCTGGACCACGACAGGGGGCTACGAGCAGTACTTC
NA	TRBD1	TRBV5-5	19	TRBJ2-5	CASSSLDRDRGRGKGTQYF	TGTGCCAGCAGCTCGCTGGATAGGGACAGGGGGCGCGGTAAGGGGACCCAGTACTTC
NA	NA	TRBV7-9	15	TRBJ1-5	CASSLSKTGNQPQHF	TGTGCCAGCAGCCTCTCTAAAACAGGGAATCAGCCCCAGCATTTT
NA	TRBD1	TRBV7-9	17	TRBJ2-3	CASSLDRELLDTDTQYF	TGTGCCAGCAGCTTGGACAGGGAACTACTAGATACAGATACGCAGTATTTT
NA	NA	TRBV27	16	TRBJ1-6	CASSLSGRAANSPLHF	TGTGCCAGCAGTTTGTCGGGCAGGGCGGCTAATTCACCCCTCCACTTT
NA	TRBD2	TRBV4-1	14	TRBJ2-3	CASSQGRGLAVQYF	TGCGCCAGCAGCCAAGGACGGGGACTAGCGGTGCAGTATTTT
NA	TRBD2	TRBV6-8	17	TRBJ2-7	CATQLGGWGGEPYEQYF	TGTGCCACCCAATTAGGTGGTTGGGGAGGGGAGCCCTACGAGCAGTACTTC
NA	NA	TRBV5-8	14	TRBJ2-7	CASSLWQGRYEQYF	TGTGCCAGCAGCTTGTGGCAGGGGCGCTACGAGCAGTACTTC
NA	NA	TRBV7-2	11	TRBJ2-5	CASSPQETQYF	TGTGCCAGCAGCCCACAAGAGACCCAGTACTTC
once	NA	TRBV7-8	16	TRBJ2-3	CASSIRQALSTDTQYF	TGTGCCAGCAGCATCAGACAGGCCCTAAGCACAGATACGCAGTATTTT
few	NA	TRBV7-6	15	TRBJ2-2	CASSRGLMEFGELFF	TGTGCCAGCAGCCGAGGTTTAATGGAGTTCGGGGAGCTGTTTTTT
few	NA	TRBV27	13	TRBJ1-1	CASGPLGTTEAFF	TGTGCCAGCGGTCCCCTGGGGACAACTGAAGCTTTCTTT
NA	TRBD1	TRBV4-1	16	TRBJ2-3	CASSIQTGGIADTQYF	TGCGCCAGCAGCATCCAGACAGGGGGCATCGCAGATACGCAGTATTTT
NA	TRBD2	TRBV2	12	TRBJ2-1	CARRLAGNEQFF	TGTGCCAGGAGACTAGCGGGGAATGAGCAGTTCTTC
NA	NA	TRBV19	15	TRBJ2-3	CASRPDSIPQGTQYF	TGTGCCAGTCGTCCGGACTCCATTCCCCAGGGGACGCAGTATTTT
NA	NA	TRBV19	13	TRBJ2-7	CASSADKEGRVTF	TGTGCCAGTAGTGCCGACAAGGAGGGACGAGTTACCTTC
NA	NA	TRBV15	13	TRBJ1-1	CATSRVARAEAFF	TGTGCCACCAGCAGAGTCGCCAGGGCAGAAGCTTTCTTT
once	TRBD2	TRBV19	17	TRBJ2-5	CASSRGLAGVYQETQYF	TGTGCCAGTAGTAGGGGACTAGCGGGGGTCTACCAAGAGACCCAGTACTTC
once	NA	TRBV5-1	15	TRBJ1-4	CASSLAVGTNEKLFF	TGCGCCAGCAGCTTGGCCGTCGGAACTAATGAAAAACTGTTTTTT
NA	TRBD2	TRBV6-5	14	TRBJ2-3	CASRRAGTPDTQYF	TGTGCCAGCAGAAGAGCGGGGACGCCAGATACGCAGTATTTT
once	TRBD1	TRBV9	17	TRBJ2-5	CASSGEAGTVGWETQYF	TGTGCCAGCAGCGGCGAGGCCGGGACAGTGGGTTGGGAGACCCAGTACTTC
NA	NA	TRBV6-8	15	TRBJ1-5	CASSYSRQGNQPQHF	TGTGCCAGCAGTTACTCGCGGCAGGGAAATCAGCCCCAGCATTTT
NA	NA	TRBV5-1	14	TRBJ2-7	CASSLAQGGYEQYF	TGCGCCAGCAGCTTGGCCCAGGGAGGCTACGAGCAGTACTTC
NA	TRBD2	TRBV5-1	14	TRBJ2-5	CASSLVAGAETQYF	TGCGCCAGCAGCTTGGTAGCGGGAGCGGAGACCCAGTACTTC
once	NA	TRBV5-5	14	TRBJ2-7	CASSLQGNSYEQYF	TGTGCCAGCAGCTTGCAGGGGAACTCCTACGAGCAGTACTTC
few	TRBD1	TRBV3-1/TRBV3-2	15	TRBJ1-2	CASSQDGTGRGGYTF	TGTGCCAGCAGCCAAGACGGGACAGGGCGCGGCGGCTACACCTTC
few	TRBD1	TRBV5-6	15	TRBJ2-2	CASSRGQGNTGELFF	TGTGCCAGCAGCAGGGGACAGGGGAACACCGGGGAGCTGTTTTTT
NA	NA	TRBV6-6	15	TRBJ1-2	CASSYSQGAVSGYTF	TGTGCCAGCAGTTACTCTCAAGGGGCCGTGAGTGGCTACACCTTC
NA	NA	TRBV7-2	14	TRBJ2-5	CASSLGGVQETQYF	TGTGCCAGCAGCTTAGGCGGGGTGCAAGAGACCCAGTACTTC
NA	NA	TRBV20-1	13	TRBJ1-1	CSASRGLNTEAFF	TGCAGTGCTAGTAGGGGGTTGAACACTGAAGCTTTCTTT
NA	NA	TRBV18	15	TRBJ1-1	CASSGGLGVNTEAFF	TGTGCCAGCTCCGGGGGGTTGGGGGTGAACACTGAAGCTTTCTTT
NA	NA	TRBV6-5	15	TRBJ2-7	CASTDRGKGSYEQYF	TGTGCCAGCACCGACCGGGGTAAGGGCTCCTACGAGCAGTACTTC
NA	TRBD2	TRBV6-5	12	TRBJ2-1	CASGWGGIEQFF	TGTGCCAGCGGGTGGGGGGGTATTGAGCAGTTCTTC
NA	NA	TRBV7-9	17	TRBJ1-2	CASSLAQPGARDYGYTF	TGTGCCAGCAGCTTAGCGCAGCCTGGGGCTAGGGACTATGGCTACACCTTC